Below are 5 T cell receptor beta chains sequenced from a single sample in a study of blood T cell repertoires in COVID-19. The data were produced by immunoSEQ multiplex PCR, yet TCRdb's version contains in-frame clones alone and is incomplete. This table holds a few hundred thousand clones, 82% found once. Sequencing was carried out using peripheral blood. These receptors came from a woman between 18 and 29 years old with acute or convalescent COVID-19.

This chain uses TRBV14 with TRBJ2-7; D is unresolved. Per the germline V gene, CDR1 is SGHDN and CDR2 is FVKESK. V lost 4 bases to trimming and J lost 7 bases, with 14 bases between them. The CDR3 consists of 13 residues. The CDR3 here is CASSPQLTGEQYF. CDR3 nucleotides: TGTGCCAGCAGCCCTCAACTTACCGGGGAGCAGTACTTC.

The V gene is TRBV5-1, the J gene TRBJ2-5; the match to TRBD1 covers 7 bases. The CDR3 totals 15 residues. Germline values: CDR1 SGHRS, CDR2 YFSETQ. The ends lost 6 bases at V and 2 bases at J; junction bases unmatched: 10. For the CDR3, the DNA is TGCGCCAGCAATTCCCGACAGGGCGCTCAAGAGACCCAGTACTTC. It translates to CASNSRQGAQETQYF.

J is TRBJ2-1 and V is TRBV6-1, with D perhaps TRBD2 (6 bases). Germline CDR1 is MNHNS and CDR2 is SASEGT. V lost 1 base and J lost 0, with 7 bases in between. The CDR3 is 15 amino acids. The CDR3 region has the DNA TGTGCCAGCAGTGAAGAGCGGGCCTCCTACAATGAGCAGTTCTTC. This gives the protein CASSEERASYNEQFF.

The chain couples TRBV30 to TRBJ2-7, with unresolved D. CDR1 is GTSNPN, CDR2 SVGIG, per germline (reference sequence). With 0 bases removed from V and 9 bases from J, the gap between germline ends came to 18 bases. The CDR3 has 14 amino acids. The chain's CDR3 is CAWSVLTKESAQYF. The DNA of the CDR3 is TGTGCCTGGAGTGTACTTACTAAGGAGTCGGCGCAGTACTTC.

The gene calls are TRBV18 and TRBJ2-1; 7 positions agree with TRBD2. V shed 4 bases, J shed 3 bases, and the junction held 6 bases outside the gene matches. In germline, CDR1 is KGHSH, CDR2 LQKENI. CDR3 length equals 15 residues. CDR3 protein: CASSRPPGGYNEQFF. CDR3 in DNA: TGTGCCAGCTCACGTCCCCCGGGGGGCTACAATGAGCAGTTCTTC.